This record concerns one T cell receptor (beta chain) sequence. This entry is derived from a study of cytomegalovirus exposure and HLA in healthy donors. The CDR3 consists of 15 residues. The J segment lost 9 bases and the V segment lost 7 bases, leaving 9 bases of the junction unmatched. Looked up from germline, CDR1 is MNHNS and CDR2 is SASEGT. 60 Vbeta and 13 Jbeta primers were used in PCR. Generated by immunoSEQ multiplex PCR, the TCRdb table keeps only in-frame clones and is missing some. The sample records around 180,000 clones, 85% being singletons. The TCR comes from a boy younger than 10 in good health and CMV-seronegative. Sequenced input: PBMCs. This rearrangement joins TRBV6-1 to TRBJ1-6; TRBD1 agrees at 10 bases. The CDR3 region is CASIPQGQGSSPLHF. The CDR3 nucleotides read TGTGCCAGCATACCCCAGGGACAGGGGAGTTCACCCCTCCACTTT.